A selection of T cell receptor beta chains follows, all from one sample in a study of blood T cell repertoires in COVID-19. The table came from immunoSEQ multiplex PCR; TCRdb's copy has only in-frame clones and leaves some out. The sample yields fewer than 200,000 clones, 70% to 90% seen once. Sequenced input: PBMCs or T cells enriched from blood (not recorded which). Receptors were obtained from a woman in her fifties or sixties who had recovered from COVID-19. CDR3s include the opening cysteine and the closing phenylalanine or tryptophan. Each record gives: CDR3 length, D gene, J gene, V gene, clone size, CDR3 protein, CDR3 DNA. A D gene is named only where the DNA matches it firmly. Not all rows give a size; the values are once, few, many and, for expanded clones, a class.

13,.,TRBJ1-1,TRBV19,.,CASTTVKNTEAFF,TGTGCCAGTACGACAGTAAAGAACACTGAAGCTTTCTTT
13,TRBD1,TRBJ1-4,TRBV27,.,CASSPQGAEKLFF,TGTGCCAGCAGTCCCCAGGGGGCTGAAAAACTGTTTTTT
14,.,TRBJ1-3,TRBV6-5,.,CASSYSLGGNTIYF,TGTGCCAGCAGTTACTCGTTAGGCGGGAACACCATATATTTT
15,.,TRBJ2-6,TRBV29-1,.,CSVGKISGGANVLTF,TGCAGCGTTGGAAAGATCAGCGGGGGGGCCAACGTCCTGACTTTC
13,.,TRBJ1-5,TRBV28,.,CASRGARNQPQHF,TGTGCCAGCAGAGGGGCACGGAATCAGCCCCAGCATTTT
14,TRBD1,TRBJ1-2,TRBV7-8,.,CASSPTGTGDGYTF,TGTGCCAGCAGCCCTACCGGGACAGGTGATGGCTACACCTTC
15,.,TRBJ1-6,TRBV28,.,CASSLIDRTPPPLHF,TGTGCCAGCAGTTTAATCGACAGGACCCCACCACCCCTCCACTTT
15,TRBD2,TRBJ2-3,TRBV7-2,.,CASSLGAGVGDTQYF,TGTGCCAGCAGCTTAGGAGCGGGAGTCGGGGATACGCAGTATTTT
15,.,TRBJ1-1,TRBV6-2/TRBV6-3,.,CASSYGPQGNTEAFF,TGTGCCAGCAGTTACGGGCCCCAGGGGAACACTGAAGCTTTCTTT
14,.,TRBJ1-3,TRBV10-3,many,CAIMTDSSGNTIYF,TGTGCCATCATGACTGACAGTTCTGGAAACACCATATATTTT
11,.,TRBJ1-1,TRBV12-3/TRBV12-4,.,CASSFGSESFF,TGTGCCAGCAGTTTCGGGTCCGAGAGTTTCTTT
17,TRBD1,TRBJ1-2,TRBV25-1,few,CASSARQGTIRGYGYTF,TGTGCCAGCAGTGCGAGACAGGGGACCATTAGAGGCTATGGCTACACCTTC
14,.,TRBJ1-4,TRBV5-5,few,CASSPDRPNEKLFF,TGTGCCAGCAGCCCAGACAGACCTAATGAAAAACTGTTTTTT
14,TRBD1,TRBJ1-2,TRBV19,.,CASSTGQGLYGYTF,TGTGCCAGTAGTACGGGACAGGGTCTCTATGGCTACACCTTC
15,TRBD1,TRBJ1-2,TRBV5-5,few,CASSPAGGLGYGYTF,TGTGCCAGCAGCCCAGCAGGGGGCTTGGGCTATGGCTACACCTTC
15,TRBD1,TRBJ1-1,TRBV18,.,CASSSQGQLNTEAFF,TGTGCCAGCTCATCCCAGGGACAGTTGAACACTGAAGCTTTCTTT
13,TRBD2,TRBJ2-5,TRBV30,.,CACGTSGRETQYF,TGTGCCTGCGGGACTAGCGGGAGAGAGACCCAGTACTTC
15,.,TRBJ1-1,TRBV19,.,CASSPTGWGNTEAFF,TGTGCCAGTAGTCCCACAGGGTGGGGGAACACTGAAGCTTTCTTT
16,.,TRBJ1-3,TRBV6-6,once,CASRSLQGLAGNTIYF,TGTGCCAGCAGGTCACTACAGGGATTAGCAGGAAACACCATATATTTT
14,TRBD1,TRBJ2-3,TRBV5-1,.,CASAGTGGSVTQYF,TGCGCCAGCGCTGGAACAGGGGGGTCAGTTACGCAGTATTTT
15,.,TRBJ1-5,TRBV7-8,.,CASSGLTGSNQPQHF,TGTGCCAGCAGCGGATTGACGGGTAGCAATCAGCCCCAGCATTTT
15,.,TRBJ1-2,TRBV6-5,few,CASILAGSANYGYTF,TGTGCCAGCATCCTCGCCGGGTCGGCTAACTATGGCTACACCTTC
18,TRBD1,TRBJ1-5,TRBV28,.,CASSFLLQGASGNQPQHF,TGTGCCAGCAGTTTCCTTTTACAGGGGGCTAGTGGCAATCAGCCCCAGCATTTT
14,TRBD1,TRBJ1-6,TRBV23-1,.,CASSHRQGIPPLHF,TGCGCCAGCAGTCATAGACAGGGTATACCACCCCTCCACTTT
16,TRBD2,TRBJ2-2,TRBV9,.,CASSVALAGGPGELFF,TGTGCCAGCAGCGTAGCCCTAGCGGGAGGTCCCGGGGAGCTGTTTTTT
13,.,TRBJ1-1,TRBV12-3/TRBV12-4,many,CASSFGGVSEAFF,TGTGCCAGCAGTTTTGGAGGGGTTAGTGAAGCTTTCTTT
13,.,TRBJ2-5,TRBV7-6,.,CASSLEWEETQYF,TGTGCCAGCAGCTTAGAGTGGGAGGAGACCCAGTACTTC
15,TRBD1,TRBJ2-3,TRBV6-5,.,CASSPGTGTTDTQYF,TGTGCCAGCAGTCCCGGGACAGGGACCACAGATACGCAGTATTTT
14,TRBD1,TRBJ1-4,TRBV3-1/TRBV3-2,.,CASSLRDRDRKLFF,TGTGCCAGCAGCCTCCGGGACAGAGATCGAAAACTGTTTTTT
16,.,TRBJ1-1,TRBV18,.,CASSPFSEGWGTEAFF,TGTGCCAGCTCACCATTTAGTGAGGGCTGGGGCACTGAAGCTTTCTTT
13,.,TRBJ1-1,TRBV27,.,CASSLSDGKGAFF,TGTGCCAGCAGTCTTAGCGACGGGAAAGGAGCTTTCTTT
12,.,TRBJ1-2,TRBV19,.,CASLGRTYGYTF,TGTGCCTCCCTAGGACGGACTTATGGCTACACCTTC
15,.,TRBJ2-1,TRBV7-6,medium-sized,CASSPWGNSYNEQFF,TGTGCCAGCAGCCCATGGGGCAACTCCTACAATGAGCAGTTCTTC
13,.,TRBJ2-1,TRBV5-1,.,CASSPPGVSEQFF,TGCGCCAGCAGCCCCCCGGGAGTCTCGGAGCAGTTCTTC
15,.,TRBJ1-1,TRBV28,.,CASSLYLRGRAEAFF,TGTGCCAGCAGTTTATACCTAAGGGGTCGGGCTGAAGCTTTCTTT
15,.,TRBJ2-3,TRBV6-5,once,CASSYREFGTDTQYF,TGTGCCAGCAGTTACCGGGAGTTCGGCACAGATACGCAGTATTTT
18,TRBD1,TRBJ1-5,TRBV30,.,CAWSPRDRGPFWNQPQHF,TGTGCCTGGAGCCCAAGGGACAGGGGACCTTTCTGGAATCAGCCCCAGCATTTT
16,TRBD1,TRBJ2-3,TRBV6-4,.,CASSQQPGQRTDTQYF,TGTGCCAGCAGTCAACAGCCGGGACAGCGCACAGATACGCAGTATTTT
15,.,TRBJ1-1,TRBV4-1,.,CASSWSRDLNTEAFF,TGCGCCAGCAGCTGGTCGCGGGACCTGAACACTGAAGCTTTCTTT
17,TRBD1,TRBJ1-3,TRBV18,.,CASSPTGLLDSGNTIYF,TGTGCCAGCTCACCGACAGGGCTTTTGGACTCTGGAAACACCATATATTTT
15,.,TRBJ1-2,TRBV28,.,CASVGQGQGRYGYTF,TGTGCCAGCGTTGGGCAAGGGCAGGGCCGCTATGGCTACACCTTC
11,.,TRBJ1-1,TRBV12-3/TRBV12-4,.,CASLGRGEAFF,TGTGCCAGCTTGGGGAGGGGGGAAGCTTTCTTT
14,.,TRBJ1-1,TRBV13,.,CASSPRGREAEAFF,TGTGCCAGCAGCCCCCGAGGTAGGGAGGCTGAAGCTTTCTTT
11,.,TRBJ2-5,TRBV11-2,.,CASSAMETQYF,TGTGCCAGCAGCGCTATGGAGACCCAGTACTTC
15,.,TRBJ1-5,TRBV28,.,CASSPDRSGNQPQHF,TGTGCCAGCAGTCCTGACAGGTCTGGCAATCAGCCCCAGCATTTT
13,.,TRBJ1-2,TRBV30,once,CAWKFRGAGGYTF,TGTGCCTGGAAATTTCGGGGCGCGGGGGGCTACACCTTC
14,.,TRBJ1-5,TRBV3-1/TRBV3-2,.,CASSRRGGAQPQHF,TGTGCCAGCAGCCGCAGAGGGGGGGCTCAGCCCCAGCATTTT
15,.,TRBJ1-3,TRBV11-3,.,CASSLRGFNGNTIYF,TGTGCCAGCAGCTTACGAGGGTTCAATGGAAACACCATATATTTT
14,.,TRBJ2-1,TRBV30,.,CAWSGRTPYNEQFF,TGTGCCTGGAGTGGGAGGACCCCCTACAATGAGCAGTTCTTC
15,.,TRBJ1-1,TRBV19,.,CASSIGRGMNTEAFF,TGTGCCAGTAGTATAGGGAGGGGCATGAACACTGAAGCTTTCTTT